This T cell receptor (beta chain) was observed in a study of cytotoxic CD8 clonotypes in ibrutinib-treated CLL. Overall study findings and caveats: An increase in clonality occurred at ibrutinib response, followed by a return toward baseline at progression. Public clonotypes, found uncommonly, either contracted or stayed stable on treatment.

Remarks on this clone: Its antigen is unknown.

Germline-derived CDR1 and CDR2 are LNHDA and SQIVND (reference sequence). The CDR3 is 15 residues long. With 5 bases clipped from V and 8 bases from J, the junction kept 13 bases outside the gene matches. Assay: immunoSEQ multiplex PCR; the TCRdb copy retains only in-frame clones and omits some. The sample carries about 50,000 clones, around 52% recorded once. The sequence was collected from a human donor with chronic lymphocytic leukemia. The input for sequencing was PBMCs, taken after 24 months of ibrutinib treatment. V usage is TRBV19 and J usage is TRBJ1-2; 8 nucleotides line up with TRBD1. CDR3 protein: CASSPTLTGVLGYTF. CDR3 nucleotide sequence: TGTGCCAGTAGTCCCACCCTGACAGGGGTCCTCGGCTACACCTTC.